These 27 T cell receptor beta chains were all obtained from the same sample, sequenced in a study of CD8+ T cells in alopecia areata. As for treatment: oral pan-JAK inhibitor, 5-10 mg twice daily. Following RNA extraction, reverse transcription yielded cDNA that acted as the sequencing template. Here immunoSEQ multiplex PCR was the method, and the copy in TCRdb shows in-frame clones only, minus some. Of approximately 280,000 clones listed, 55% to 75% were seen once; the top ten hold more than 1.5%. Source: CD4+ T cells sorted from blood, taken at week 24, from a patient treated with tofacitinib. The receptor set was obtained from a human donor with alopecia areata.

The chain recombines TRBV29-1 with TRBJ2-5; 7 bases fit TRBD2. Germline loops: CDR1 SQVTM, CDR2 ANQGSEA. This CDR3 has 12 amino acids. V trimming: 2 bases; J trimming: 3 bases; junction bases outside the gene matches: 0. CDR3 DNA sequence: TGCAGCGTTGAACTAGCGGAAGAGACCCAGTACTTC. Translation: CSVELAEETQYF.

The sample holds one count of this clone. At one boundary the junction diverges from the germline segment, which might be a read error. Other DNA sequences in the sample encode the same CDR3. V usage is TRBV4-1 and J usage is TRBJ1-1, with TRBD1 identical over 7 bases. The CDR3 covers 16 residues. The germline gives CDR1 MGHRA, CDR2 YSYEKL. The CDR3 bases are TGTGCCAGCAGCCAATATCAGACAGGGATGAACACTGAAGCTTTCTTT. It encodes CASSQYQTGMNTEAFF.

The V and J genes are TRBV4-2 and TRBJ1-6, with TRBD1 matching 8 bases. Germline trimming cut 0 bases from V and 12 bases from J; bases unmatched to any gene: 10. Germline CDR1 and CDR2: LGHNA and YNFKEQ. The CDR3 totals 16 residues. The DNA of the CDR3 is TGTGCCAGCAGCCAAGATGGAGGACAGGGCGACGGACCCCTCCACTTT. The encoded protein is CASSQDGGQGDGPLHF.

The chain carries TRBV2 and TRBJ2-7; a weak D match, TRBD2 (6 bases). The CDR3 is 15 residues long. In germline, CDR1 is SNHLY, CDR2 FYNNEI. Trimming cost V 3 bases and J 7 bases, with 19 bases left between them. The CDR3, as DNA: TGTGCCAGCAGTGACCCCGGGGCCCTCCGGGGGGAGCAGTACTTC. Residues: CASSDPGALRGEQYF. Based on the CDR3 plus reference TRBV2 and TRBJ2-7, the full variable domain is EPEVTQTPSHQVTQMGQEVILRCVPISNHLYFYWYRQILGQKVEFLVSFYNNEISEKSEIFDDQFSVERPDGSNFTLKIRSTKLEDSAMYFCASSDPGALRGEQYFGPGTRLTVT.

This clone appeared a single time. The V and J genes are TRBV7-2 and TRBJ2-5; 7 bases line up with TRBD1. The CDR3 is 15 amino acids. J gave up 5 bases and V 5 bases, and 11 bases lay outside the gene matches. The V gene's germline CDR1 is SGHTA and CDR2 FQGNSA. This chain's CDR3 is CASSVRQGLWETQYF. CDR3 nucleotide sequence: TGTGCCAGCAGCGTTAGACAGGGCCTGTGGGAGACCCAGTACTTC.

This chain connects TRBV7-6 to TRBJ2-3; tentative D call: TRBD2 (7 bases). CDR3 length equals 16 residues. V shed 4 bases and J shed 4 bases, with 18 bases lying between them. The V gene's germline CDR1 is SGHVS and CDR2 FNYEAQ. The CDR3 loop is CASSSWGAREADTQYF. For the CDR3, the DNA is TGTGCCAGCAGCTCCTGGGGGGCTCGGGAGGCAGATACGCAGTATTTT.

J is TRBJ2-5 and V is TRBV7-9, with D maybe TRBD1 (6 bases). Trimming removed 0 bases from V and 7 bases from J, with 15 bases in between. The CDR3 length is 15 residues. The germline CDR1 and CDR2 sequences are SEHNR and FQNEAQ (reference sequence). CDR3 DNA sequence: TGTGCCAGCAGCTTAGCGGGGGCCGTTTCGGGGACCCAGTACTTC. This encodes CASSLAGAVSGTQYF.

On this clone itself: The same CDR3 is also encoded by other DNA sequences in this sample. The CDR3 region is CASSLGTAQETQYF. As DNA, the CDR3 is TGCGCCAGCAGCTTGGGGACAGCCCAAGAGACCCAGTACTTC. The V gene is TRBV5-1, the J gene TRBJ2-5, with D perhaps TRBD1 (6 bases). With 0 bases removed from V and 1 base from J, the gap between germline ends came to 7 bases. Germline lookup yields CDR1 SGHRS and CDR2 YFSETQ. The CDR3 totals 14 residues.

The rearrangement joins TRBV30 to TRBJ2-7; D not resolved. This CDR3 contains 11 residues. V lost 5 bases and J 2 bases, leaving 7 bases between the germline ends. Germline V gene data show CDR1 as GTSNPN and CDR2 as SVGIG (reference sequence). The CDR3 is CAWADAYEQYF. The DNA of the CDR3 is TGTGCCTGGGCGGACGCCTACGAGCAGTACTTC.

This chain uses TRBV4-1 with TRBJ1-2; D not resolved. This CDR3 region has 17 residues. V lost 1 base, J lost 2 bases, and 17 bases lay in between. The germline gives CDR1 MGHRA, CDR2 YSYEKL. This CDR3 reads CASSQVIRVDGNYGYTF. CDR3 DNA: TGCGCCAGCAGCCAAGTTATTCGAGTCGACGGGAACTATGGCTACACCTTC.

The rearrangement links TRBV2 to TRBJ2-3; tentative D call: TRBD2 (6 bases). The CDR3 is 14 residues long. Trimming removed 5 bases from V and 2 bases from J, with 11 bases in between. Germline-derived CDR1 and CDR2 are SNHLY and FYNNEI. The CDR3 is CASSPGTFTDTQYF. CDR3 nucleotide sequence: TGTGCCAGCAGTCCTGGGACTTTCACAGATACGCAGTATTTT. Looking up the rest from reference TRBV2 and TRBJ2-3 gives the full variable domain: EPEVTQTPSHQVTQMGQEVILRCVPISNHLYFYWYRQILGQKVEFLVSFYNNEISEKSEIFDDQFSVERPDGSNFTLKIRSTKLEDSAMYFCASSPGTFTDTQYFGPGTRLTVL.

The V and J genes are TRBV5-6 and TRBJ1-4; 11 bases agree with TRBD1. Germline lookup yields CDR1 SGHDT and CDR2 YYEEEE. The CDR3 loop spans 15 amino acids. With V trimmed by 2 bases and J by 8 bases, 5 bases remained unmatched. CDR3 coding DNA: TGTGCCAGCAGCTTAGCGGGACAGGGGGAGGAAAAACTGTTTTTT. Translation: CASSLAGQGEEKLFF.

In this sample, this clone turned up a few times. V gene TRBV2 combines with J gene TRBJ1-5, with D unresolved. CDR3 length: 13 amino acids. Germline V lookup: CDR1 SNHLY, CDR2 FYNNEI. V dropped 8 bases and J dropped 1 base, with 9 bases sitting between them. This CDR3 reads CASGRESNQPQHF. The CDR3 region has the DNA TGTGCCAGCGGGAGGGAAAGCAATCAGCCCCAGCATTTT. The whole variable domain, remainder taken from reference TRBV2 and TRBJ1-5, is EPEVTQTPSHQVTQMGQEVILRCVPISNHLYFYWYRQILGQKVEFLVSFYNNEISEKSEIFDDQFSVERPDGSNFTLKIRSTKLEDSAMYFCASGRESNQPQHFGDGTRLSIL.

This chain uses TRBV29-1 with TRBJ2-3, with D perhaps TRBD1 or TRBD2 (6 bases each). CDR3 length: 14 residues. The germline gives CDR1 SQVTM, CDR2 ANQGSEA. Trimming shortened V by 7 bases and J by 6 bases, and 20 bases separated the two germline ends. CDR3 bases: TGCAGCGGGTCCTATGGGGGGCGATCTGATACGCAGTATTTT. It codes for CSGSYGGRSDTQYF.

This chain links TRBV7-6 with TRBJ2-3; 7 bases are a match to TRBD1. The CDR3 totals 15 residues. Germline CDR1 is SGHVS and CDR2 is FNYEAQ. J was trimmed by 4 bases and V by 2 bases; bases with no gene match: 6. CDR3 sequence: CASSLSRQGADTQYF. The CDR3 coding sequence is TGTGCCAGCAGCTTATCCCGACAGGGTGCAGATACGCAGTATTTT.

This chain uses TRBV30 with TRBJ1-2; D gene uncertain. The CDR3 consists of 12 residues. From germline, CDR1 is GTSNPN and CDR2 SVGIG (reference sequence). The V and J ends lost 4 bases and 9 bases respectively, with 15 bases between them. The CDR3 sequence: CAWTHGLGSYTF. CDR3 nucleotides: TGTGCCTGGACACATGGACTAGGAAGCTACACCTTC.

This clone was observed a handful of times. This chain links TRBV13 with TRBJ2-4, with a possible D match to TRBD2 (5 bases). The CDR3 has 14 amino acids. V lost 1 base and J 2 bases, leaving 6 bases between the germline ends. Germline CDR1 is PRHDT and CDR2 is FYEKMQ (reference sequence). The CDR3 DNA is TGTGCCAGCAGCTTAGCTAGCTCCAAAAACATTCAGTACTTC. Its translation: CASSLASSKNIQYF.

V gene TRBV7-8 combines with J gene TRBJ2-5; D not resolved. CDR1 is SGHVS, CDR2 FQNEAQ, per germline. The CDR3 loop spans 15 amino acids. V shed 3 bases and J shed 3 bases, with 14 bases lying between them. CDR3 loop: CASSFIYRTKETQYF. In DNA form, the CDR3 reads TGTGCCAGCAGCTTCATTTATAGGACGAAAGAGACCCAGTACTTC.

The J gene is TRBJ1-1, the V gene TRBV7-2; the D is unclear. The V end was cut by 5 bases, the J end by 1 base, with 11 bases between. The germline gives CDR1 SGHTA, CDR2 FQGNSA. This CDR3 contains 14 residues. CDR3 DNA: TGTGCCAGCAGCCCCTTCCCAGGGAACACTGAAGCTTTCTTT. Its translation is CASSPFPGNTEAFF.

About this clone: Other DNA sequences in the same sample also yield this CDR3. The chain employs TRBV5-1 and TRBJ2-3; D unclear. The CDR3 contains 12 residues. In germline, CDR1 is SGHRS, CDR2 YFSETQ. V was trimmed by 0 bases and J by 4 bases, leaving 3 bases between them. As DNA, the CDR3 is TGCGCCAGCAGCTTGGGGGCAGATACGCAGTATTTT. This sequence encodes CASSLGADTQYF.

This clone was picked up a small number of times. Here the CDR3 reads CASSPDRASGANVLTF. CDR3 in DNA: TGTGCCAGCAGCCCCGACAGGGCCTCTGGGGCCAACGTCCTGACTTTC. The chain employs TRBV11-2 and TRBJ2-6; 7 nucleotides match TRBD1. This CDR3 region has 16 residues. The V segment lost 5 bases and the J segment 0 bases; nucleotides outside the gene matches: 4. The V gene's germline CDR1 is SGHAT and CDR2 FQNNGV.

V gene TRBV14 combines with J gene TRBJ2-5; perhaps D is TRBD1 or TRBD2 (5 bases each). V dropped 1 base and J dropped 3 bases, with 12 bases sitting between them. Germline CDR1 and CDR2: SGHDN and FVKESK. This CDR3 comprises 15 residues. This CDR3 is CASSQARWGKETQYF. CDR3 DNA: TGTGCCAGCAGCCAAGCACGGTGGGGGAAAGAGACCCAGTACTTC. Filled out from reference TRBV14 and TRBJ2-5, the complete variable domain reads EAGVTQFPSHSVIEKGQTVTLRCDPISGHDNLYWYRRVMGKEIKFLLHFVKESKQDESGMPNNRFLAERTGGTYSTLKVQPAELEDSGVYFCASSQARWGKETQYFGPGTRLLVL.

This clone showed up just a few times. The chain joins TRBV4-3 to TRBJ2-4, with D uncertain. CDR1 and CDR2 (germline): LGHNA, YSLEER. This CDR3 region has 16 residues. V was cut by 0 bases and J by 10 bases, with 19 bases left in between. In DNA form, the CDR3 reads TGCGCCAGCAGCCAAGATCATCTAGGGCCCCGAAGGATTCAGTACTTC. Amino acid sequence: CASSQDHLGPRRIQYF.

V and J are TRBV25-1 and TRBJ1-1, with a possible D match to TRBD1 (6 bases). Trimming pared 4 bases from V and 1 base from J, leaving 7 bases between. The CDR3 is 13 residues long. CDR1 is MGHDK, CDR2 SYGVNS, per germline. Written as DNA, the CDR3 is TGTGCCAGCAGTGCAGGGGCGAACACTGAAGCTTTCTTT. Translation gives CASSAGANTEAFF.

J is TRBJ1-5 and V is TRBV19, with TRBD1 identical over 8 bases. V trimming: 3 bases; J trimming: 9 bases; junction bases outside the gene matches: 16. The V gene's germline CDR1 is LNHDA and CDR2 SQIVND (reference sequence). The CDR3 extends over 17 amino acids. CDR3: CASSIGGAGGRPWPQHF. The CDR3 DNA sequence: TGTGCCAGTAGTATTGGTGGGGCAGGGGGCCGGCCGTGGCCCCAGCATTTT.

The rearrangement links TRBV30 to TRBJ1-2; unclear D gene. The CDR3 consists of 12 residues. Germline V gene sequence: CDR1 GTSNPN, CDR2 SVGIG (reference sequence). Trimming stripped 0 bases from V and 6 bases from J, with 8 bases between. CDR3 residues: CAWSVVRNGYTF. The CDR3, as DNA: TGTGCCTGGAGTGTCGTTCGCAATGGCTACACCTTC.

The rearrangement joins TRBV30 to TRBJ1-6; no definite D call. Trimming took off 4 bases at V and 15 bases at J, with 16 bases between the two ends. The CDR3 length is 12 residues. From germline, CDR1 is GTSNPN and CDR2 SVGIG (reference sequence). The CDR3 loop reads CAWTHRPENLHF. CDR3 in DNA: TGTGCCTGGACCCATCGTCCGGAAAACCTCCACTTT.